Below, one T cell receptor (beta chain) is given with its context. This sample is part of a study of human T cells and chemical hapten exposure. V shed 4 bases and J shed 5 bases, with 11 bases lying between them. CDR3 length: 13 residues. Germline values: CDR1 MNHEY, CDR2 SVGAGI. The sample's time point: patch test 1, 2 weeks after DPC sensitization. Stated treatment: therapeutic diphenylcyclopropenone sensitization with weekly scalp DPC. The study enrolled 18 to 70-year-old alopecia patients suitable for DPC. The library gave individual cDNA molecules unique molecular identifiers. TCRdb fed the RACE reads into MiXCR, producing one record per CDR3 protein. This sample has around 380,000 distinct CDR3 sequences, with about 4.4% found just once.

Material: whole blood, obtained in connection with sensitization to the hapten diphenylcyclopropenone (DPC). This chain uses TRBV6-5 with TRBJ1-2, with D uncertain. The clonotype was recovered from a woman aged 50 to 65 with alopecia areata. Some clones in this sample may be carry-over from other donors' samples. CDR3 residues: CASSSVGNYGYTF. CDR3 DNA sequence: TGTGCCAGCAGTTCGGTGGGAAATTATGGCTACACCTTC.